These 17 T cell receptor beta chains came from one sample sequenced in a study of T cell changes during pregnancy in multiple sclerosis. Sequencing was performed with immunoSEQ multiplex PCR; in TCRdb, only in-frame clones are kept and a portion is missing. The table has approximately 44,000 clones, 91% seen once. Sample: CD4+ T cells from peripheral blood mononuclear cells, taken in the second trimester of pregnancy. The receptors derive from a female donor in good health, enrolled as a control in a pregnancy study.

The V gene is TRBV5-5, the J gene TRBJ2-5; no clear D gene. Germline V gene sequence: CDR1 SGHKS, CDR2 YYEKEE (reference sequence). This CDR3 has 17 residues. V shed 4 bases and J shed 5 bases, with 24 bases lying between them. The CDR3 bases are TGTGCCAGCAGCCCCTTGCGAGTTTCCGCCTTCGAGGAGACCCAGTACTTC. Encoded protein: CASSPLRVSAFEETQYF.

The CDR3 DNA follows: TGTGCCAGCAACAGGAGATTGAACACCGGGGAGCTGTTTTTT. Translated, it gives CASNRRLNTGELFF. The V and J genes are TRBV5-6 and TRBJ2-2, with a weak D call TRBD1 (5 bases). The CDR3 length is 14 residues. V was shortened by 6 bases and J by 1 base, with 10 bases between the two germline ends. From germline, CDR1 is SGHDT and CDR2 YYEEEE.

The genes are TRBV30 and TRBJ2-2; D may be TRBD1 (7 bases). Germline V gives CDR1 GTSNPN, CDR2 SVGIG (reference sequence). The length of the CDR3 is 15 residues. Trimming cost V 5 bases and J 0 bases, with 13 bases left between them. DNA for the CDR3: TGTGCCTGGTCAGGGGGGCGGACGAACACCGGGGAGCTGTTTTTT. It specifies CAWSGGRTNTGELFF.

The rearrangement links TRBV9 to TRBJ2-1; 15 bases align to TRBD2. V dropped 3 bases and J dropped 13; count of bases not matched to a gene: 8. Germline V gene lookup returns CDR1 SGDLS and CDR2 YYNGEE. CDR3 size: 15 residues. The CDR3, as DNA: TGTGCCAGCAGCGCTCGGACTAGCGGGAGGGATTTACAGTTCTTC. As protein: CASSARTSGRDLQFF.

V usage is TRBV19 and J usage is TRBJ1-6, with 8 bases fitting TRBD1. CDR1 and CDR2 (germline): LNHDA, SQIVND (reference sequence). V shed 6 bases and J 10 bases; nucleotides not matched to a gene: 8. The CDR3 is 14 amino acids. The CDR3 sequence is CASRIDRGGSPLHF. CDR3 in DNA: TGTGCCAGTAGAATCGACAGGGGTGGATCACCCCTCCACTTT.

The chain joins TRBV11-2 to TRBJ1-1; TRBD1 aligns across 9 bases. The CDR3 sequence is 13 residues long. Germline lookup yields CDR1 SGHAT and CDR2 FQNNGV. Trimming removed 6 bases from V and 9 bases from J; junction bases left unmatched: 8. The CDR3 nucleotides are TGTGCCAGCAGGTCAGGACAGGGGTATCAAGCTTTCTTT. It yields the protein CASRSGQGYQAFF.

The rearrangement uses TRBV29-1 and TRBJ2-2; the match to TRBD1 covers 9 bases. This CDR3 contains 16 residues. CDR1 is SQVTM and CDR2 is ANQGSEA in the germline V gene. In DNA, the CDR3 is TGCACCTCCCGGGGGTACAGGGGGCGGGGGTCCGGGGAGCTGTTTTTT. It encodes CTSRGYRGRGSGELFF.

The J gene is TRBJ2-5, the V gene TRBV7-3; 15 bases map to TRBD2. The ends lost 4 bases at V and 5 bases at J; junction bases unmatched: 2. CDR1 SGHTA and CDR2 FQGTGA come from the germline V gene. This CDR3 has 15 amino acids. The CDR3 reads CASSSGTSGGETQYF. CDR3 DNA: TGTGCCAGCAGCTCCGGGACTAGCGGGGGGGAGACCCAGTACTTC.

This sequence joins TRBV5-4 and TRBJ2-3; D is uncertain. The CDR3 runs to 13 residues. The V end was cut by 7 bases, the J end by 0 bases, with 9 bases between. CDR1 is SGHNT, CDR2 YYREEE, per germline (reference sequence). The CDR3 DNA is TGTGCCAGCTCAGTGATAAGCACAGATACGCAGTATTTT. The encoded protein is CASSVISTDTQYF. Using reference TRBV5-4 and TRBJ2-3 for the parts outside the CDR3, the full variable domain is ETGVTQSPTHLIKTRGQQVTLRCSSQSGHNTVSWYQQALGQGPQFIFQYYREEENGRGNFPPRFSGLQFPNYSSELNVNALELDDSALYLCASSVISTDTQYFGPGTRLTVL.

A single count supports this clone. This chain joins TRBV13 and TRBJ2-7; TRBD1 matches at 11 bases. V shed 5 bases and J 2 bases; nucleotides not matched to a gene: 11. This CDR3 region has 17 residues. Germline CDR1 and CDR2: PRHDT and FYEKMQ (reference sequence). CDR3 amino acids: CASSRAEGTGGAYEQYF. The CDR3 coding sequence is TGTGCCAGCAGCCGGGCAGAGGGGACAGGGGGGGCCTACGAGCAGTACTTC.

This chain links TRBV19 with TRBJ2-7; 10 positions match TRBD1. Trimming removed 1 base from V and 3 bases from J; junction bases left unmatched: 3. Germline V CDR1 and CDR2: LNHDA, SQIVND (reference sequence). The length of the CDR3 is 15 residues. CDR3 in DNA: TGTGCCAGTAGTATAGGGGACAGGGGATTCTACGAGCAGTACTTC. Its translation is CASSIGDRGFYEQYF. The variable domain in full, with the rest retrieved from reference TRBV19 and TRBJ2-7, is DGGITQSPKYLFRKEGQNVTLSCEQNLNHDAMYWYRQDPGQGLRLIYYSQIVNDFQKGDIAEGYSVSREKKESFPLTVTSAQKNPTAFYLCASSIGDRGFYEQYFGPGTRLTVT.

J is TRBJ2-5 and V is TRBV27, with D perhaps matching TRBD2 (5 bases). The CDR3 totals 12 residues. The V and J ends lost 7 bases and 9 bases respectively, with 15 bases between them. CDR1 and CDR2 from the germline V gene are MNHEY and SMNVEV (reference sequence). CDR3 in amino acids: CASMNSPGAQYF. Written as DNA, the CDR3 is TGTGCCAGCATGAACAGCCCCGGGGCCCAGTACTTC.

CDR3 in amino acids: CASSQDPPEANQPQHF. Here the CDR3 DNA reads TGCGCCAGCAGCCAAGACCCCCCCGAAGCGAATCAGCCCCAGCATTTT. The genes are TRBV4-1 and TRBJ1-5, with no clear D. Germline V CDR1 and CDR2: MGHRA, YSYEKL. The CDR3 loop spans 16 amino acids. Deletions cut 0 bases from V and 4 bases from J, with 13 bases between.

The V call is TRBV30, the J call TRBJ1-4; no clear D. V was shortened by 2 bases and J by 4 bases, with 5 bases between the two germline ends. The germline gives CDR1 GTSNPN, CDR2 SVGIG (reference sequence). The CDR3 is 12 amino acids. As DNA, the CDR3 is TGTGCCTGGAGTCTACTTAATGAAAAACTGTTTTTT. Protein: CAWSLLNEKLFF.

The rearrangement links TRBV4-3 to TRBJ2-5; 9 nucleotides agree with TRBD1. CDR1 LGHNA and CDR2 YSLEER come from the germline V gene. This CDR3 has 16 amino acids. J was trimmed by 2 bases and V by 3 bases; bases with no gene match: 7. The CDR3 loop is CASSHTQGAGQETQYF. Written as DNA, the CDR3 is TGCGCCAGCAGCCATACACAGGGGGCTGGTCAAGAGACCCAGTACTTC.

The chain couples TRBV19 to TRBJ1-5, with 7 bases that match TRBD1. V was clipped by 4 bases and J by 4 bases; unmatched bases: 10. In germline, CDR1 is LNHDA, CDR2 SQIVND (reference sequence). The CDR3 covers 16 residues. The CDR3 sequence is CASSTLLGTVNQPQHF. The CDR3 DNA is TGTGCCAGTAGTACCCTTTTAGGGACAGTTAATCAGCCCCAGCATTTT.

The rearrangement links TRBV6-1 to TRBJ1-4, with 8 bases that match TRBD1. V lost 0 bases, J lost 14 bases, and 17 bases stayed unmatched. This CDR3 is built from 17 residues. Germline V gene sequence: CDR1 MNHNS, CDR2 SASEGT. CDR3 DNA: TGTGCCAGCAGTGAAGCTGGACAGGGAGGATCCGCGATGAAGCTGTTTTTT. Its translation: CASSEAGQGGSAMKLFF.